This entry concerns a single TCR beta chain. Which antigen it targets is not known. Base qualities are missing; no much larger clone stands one base away. The entry originates in a study of human T cells and chemical hapten exposure (dated by TCRdb to the early 2020s). With regard to the full study: For sensitization, 2% DPC in acetone was applied to a 2 cm by 2 cm area of upper inner arm skin. The mostly female patient cohort included alopecia areata with under or over 50% scalp involvement, alopecia totalis and alopecia universalis. Blood samples were taken from patients before sensitization (week 0) and at 2, 6 and about 24 weeks after DPC sensitization. Libraries were pooled for sequencing, and variation in per-sample TCR yields was attributed mainly to small differences in library volumes within the pool. Patch testing on the upper back used Finn chambers containing 0.01% DPC, with scoring done after 6 days according to International Contact Dermatitis Research Group standards. Patients additionally received weekly therapeutic DPC doses to the scalp throughout the approximately 22-week study period. Some 29 alopecia patients provided blood for TCR sequencing at one to four time points (pre-sensitization, 2, 6 and 24 weeks). This study followed changes in the peripheral blood TCR repertoire in vivo during primary and secondary sensitization of alopecia patients to the hapten diphenylcyclopropenone (DPC).

What the time point label conveys for this sample: patch test 2, 6 weeks after DPC sensitization. Interpreted using the paper, the treatment or condition label stands for: therapeutic diphenylcyclopropenone sensitization with weekly scalp DPC. At every patch-test visit, the blood draw took place before the patch test was put on. To be eligible, patients had to be aged 18 to 70, diagnosed with alopecia and judged suitable for DPC therapy, while pregnant patients were excluded. Total RNA was extracted from unfractionated whole blood collected in Tempus Blood RNA tubes. Libraries came from RACE. Data came from a NextSeq 500. During library preparation, unique molecular identifiers were attached to individual cDNA molecules so that TCRs could be counted quantitatively and reproducibly. Both TCR alpha and TCR beta chains were sequenced from each blood RNA sample. On the authors' methods: Samples had a median of roughly 98,000 TCRs, with a range from 23,224 to 690,600. The Decombinator software suite was used to annotate the V, J and CDR3 of the TCR reads. For PS versus PT1 abundance plots, all samples were subsampled to the same number of TCRs (28,000). TCRs were defined as expanded if absent before sensitization and observed at least eight times at the 2-week time point. TCRdb cleaned the public reads at Q25 with fastp, built clones with MiXCR and kept in-frame beta chains. Each entry merges the rows of one CDR3 protein and shows their most common DNA and genes. The V and J calls here are based on TCRdb, not the publication. The sample records 100,000 or so distinct CDR3 sequences, around 9.3% of which are singletons. Together, the top ten hold just over 2% of the sample.

From a lookup of the germline V gene, CDR1 and CDR2 are MDHEN and SYDVKM. After removal of 8 bases from V and 0 bases from J, the junction retains 7 bases not matched to a gene. From the cysteine through the phenylalanine, the CDR3 covers 14 amino acids. Left in the record is the CDR3 DNA by itself, 42 bases read in frame from the first base. The paper's findings and limits, for the study overall: Patch test score correlated positively with the number of PT1 expanded TCRs, reaching significance at thresholds 8, 16 and 32 but not at 4. Alopecia, a presumed autoimmune disease, was present in all patients, so the immune response of the patients might differ from that of healthy individuals. DPC sensitization did not change how many TCRs were above 1 in 1000 frequency, and no evidence was found of alterations in global repertoire structure. Significantly more large CDR3 similarity clusters were formed by expanded TCRs than by pre-sensitization or healthy control sets, consistent with antigen-driven responses. Repeated subsampling changed both the strength of the expansion versus patch-test correlation and the threshold at which the correlation became significant.

Material: whole blood, obtained in connection with sensitization to the hapten diphenylcyclopropenone (DPC). This sequence was found in a woman in her thirties or forties with alopecia areata. Some clones in this sample may be carry-over from other donors' samples. Recombination connected TRBV28 to TRBJ2-7; 7 middle bases align to TRBD2. The nucleotide sequence reads as follows: TGTGCCAGCGTGAAGGGCGGGAGCTCCTACGAGCAGTACTTC. Translated, it reads CASVKGGSSYEQYF.